The 4 T cell receptor beta chains given below trace back to one sample, sequenced in a study of PD-L1 blockade in urothelial cancer. Generated by immunoSEQ multiplex PCR, the TCRdb table keeps only in-frame clones and is missing some. This table holds 31,000 or so clones, 80% to 90% found once. The sample's time point: peripheral blood 6 weeks after treatment start. Sequences were derived from PBMCs, sampled around atezolizumab (anti-PD-L1) treatment. The receptors shown here come from a man older than 75 with urothelial cancer.

This CDR3 is CASSQAWAQGAYYEQYF. The CDR3 nucleotides are TGCGCCAGCAGCCAAGCCTGGGCTCAGGGGGCCTACTACGAGCAGTACTTC. The V gene is TRBV4-3, the J gene TRBJ2-7, with 8 bases lining up with TRBD1. The CDR3 extends over 17 amino acids. CDR1 is LGHNA, CDR2 YSLEER, per germline. V gave up 1 base and J gave up 3 bases; unmatched junction bases: 11.

The rearrangement uses TRBV18 and TRBJ2-1, with TRBD2 matching over 11 bases. J gave up 6 bases and V 3 bases, and 4 bases lay outside the gene matches. Germline V CDR1 and CDR2: KGHSH, LQKENI. The CDR3 has 15 residues. CDR3 DNA sequence: TGTGCCAGCTCACCCCGACTAGCGGGACTCAATGAGCAGTTCTTC. This sequence encodes CASSPRLAGLNEQFF.

The rearrangement links TRBV29-1 to TRBJ2-1, with D possibly TRBD1 on 6 matching bases. V was pared by 7 bases and J by 14 bases, with 18 bases between. The CDR3 loop spans 11 amino acids. Per the germline V gene, CDR1 is SQVTM and CDR2 is ANQGSEA. The CDR3 DNA reads TGCAGCGGTAAGAGGAGGACAGAGGAGTTCTTC. Its translation is CSGKRRTEEFF.

The chain links TRBV30 to TRBJ1-2, with TRBD1 matching over 10 bases. The CDR3 spans 15 residues. The V gene end was trimmed by 1 base and the J gene end by 8 bases; junction bases not matched to a gene: 10. CDR1 GTSNPN and CDR2 SVGIG come from the germline V gene (reference sequence). The CDR3, as DNA: TGTGCCTGGAGTGGGGGACAGGGGAGTATGGGGGGCTACACCTTC. It is translated as CAWSGGQGSMGGYTF.